This section outlines one T cell receptor beta chain sequence together with its context. These data are taken from a study of human T cells and chemical hapten exposure. Study-wide background: On the upper back, patch tests were applied with 0.01% DPC and read at 6 days.

The sample's time point: patch test 1, 2 weeks after DPC sensitization. Treatment in this sample: therapeutic diphenylcyclopropenone sensitization with weekly scalp DPC. Sample donors consisted of patients with alopecia, aged 18 to 70 years, who were suitable for DPC. Trimming cost V 5 bases and J 11 bases, with 15 bases left between them. CDR3 size: 14 residues. Per germline, CDR1 KGHDR and CDR2 SFDVKD. TCRdb fed the RACE reads into MiXCR, producing one record per CDR3 protein. This sample has 180,000 or so distinct CDR3 sequences, with about 14% found just once. The sequences come from whole blood, collected in connection with sensitization to the hapten diphenylcyclopropenone (DPC). V is TRBV24-1 and J is TRBJ2-6; a weak D match, TRBD2 (6 bases). The source of this sequence is a woman aged 25 to 39 with alopecia areata. Some clones in this sample may be carry-over from other donors' samples. The CDR3 loop is CATSGDSVGHVLTF. Here the CDR3 DNA reads TGTGCCACCAGTGGGGACTCTGTGGGACACGTCCTGACTTTC.